These T cell receptor beta chains were read from a single sample in a study of Graves' ophthalmopathy and Graves' hyperthyroidism. Each CDR3 protein gets one entry after TCRdb re-called the multiplex PCR reads with MiXCR. The data hold about half a million distinct CDR3 sequences, with over 13% observed a single time. The sequencing input was blood. Receptors were obtained from a woman in her twenties or thirties with Graves' ophthalmopathy. The CDR3 runs from the conserved cysteine through the conserved F or W. Each record gives: V gene, D gene, J gene, clone size, CDR3 protein, CDR3 DNA. A D gene is named only where the DNA matches it firmly. The size entry is marked missing in some rows and otherwise reads once, few, many or a size class.

V gene: TRBV6-5
D gene: TRBD1
J gene: TRBJ1-2
clone size: many
CDR3 protein: CASSYSDRVYGYTF
CDR3 DNA: TGTGCCAGCAGTTACTCCGACAGGGTATATGGCTACACCTTC

V gene: TRBV28
D gene: TRBD1
J gene: TRBJ1-2
clone size: NA
CDR3 protein: CASRRDRGYYGYTF
CDR3 DNA: TGTGCCAGCAGGCGGGACAGGGGATACTATGGCTACACCTTC

V gene: TRBV11-2
D gene: TRBD2
J gene: TRBJ2-7
clone size: many
CDR3 protein: CASSLGGIAGRPYEQYF
CDR3 DNA: TGTGCCAGCAGCTTAGGCGGGATAGCGGGACGCCCCTACGAGCAGTACTTC

V gene: TRBV2
D gene: NA
J gene: TRBJ1-5
clone size: many
CDR3 protein: CASSDLGRGNQPQHF
CDR3 DNA: TGTGCCAGCAGTGATTTGGGACGAGGCAATCAGCCCCAGCATTTT

V gene: TRBV19
D gene: NA
J gene: TRBJ2-7
clone size: few
CDR3 protein: CASQNRFLEQYF
CDR3 DNA: TGTGCCAGTCAAAACCGGTTTCTCGAGCAGTACTTC

V gene: TRBV6-9
D gene: TRBD1
J gene: TRBJ1-5
clone size: many
CDR3 protein: CASPRWDRGSNQPQHF
CDR3 DNA: TGTGCCAGCCCCAGATGGGACAGGGGTAGCAATCAGCCCCAGCATTTT

V gene: TRBV6-1
D gene: NA
J gene: TRBJ1-6
clone size: many
CDR3 protein: CASTGGNSPLHF
CDR3 DNA: TGTGCCAGCACCGGGGGTAATTCACCCCTCCACTTT

V gene: TRBV28
D gene: NA
J gene: TRBJ1-1
clone size: many
CDR3 protein: CASSFYWAGAGTEAFF
CDR3 DNA: TGTGCCAGCAGTTTTTATTGGGCAGGGGCGGGCACTGAAGCTTTCTTT

V gene: TRBV2
D gene: NA
J gene: TRBJ1-1
clone size: many
CDR3 protein: CASSEARSGQDFEAFF
CDR3 DNA: TGTGCCAGCAGTGAAGCTCGAAGCGGACAAGACTTTGAAGCTTTCTTT

V gene: TRBV11-2
D gene: TRBD2
J gene: TRBJ2-5
clone size: NA
CDR3 protein: CASSPGGTKTETQYF
CDR3 DNA: TGTGCCAGCAGCCCGGGAGGGACGAAGACAGAGACCCAGTACTTC

V gene: TRBV12-3/TRBV12-4
D gene: NA
J gene: TRBJ2-4
clone size: many
CDR3 protein: CASSQTGSQGIKYF
CDR3 DNA: TGTGCCAGCAGCCAGACAGGTAGCCAGGGCATTAAGTACTTC

V gene: TRBV30
D gene: NA
J gene: TRBJ2-6
clone size: many
CDR3 protein: CAWSFDSGANVLTF
CDR3 DNA: TGTGCCTGGAGTTTCGACTCTGGGGCCAACGTCCTGACTTTC

V gene: TRBV20-1
D gene: TRBD2
J gene: TRBJ2-5
clone size: few
CDR3 protein: CSAQKVPGTSGQETQYF
CDR3 DNA: TGCAGTGCCCAAAAGGTCCCGGGGACTAGCGGGCAAGAGACCCAGTACTTC

V gene: TRBV6-2/TRBV6-3
D gene: NA
J gene: TRBJ1-6
clone size: many
CDR3 protein: CASSSNREALGNSPLHF
CDR3 DNA: TGTGCCAGCAGTTCCAACAGGGAAGCACTTGGTAATTCACCCCTCCACTTT

V gene: TRBV2
D gene: NA
J gene: TRBJ2-4
clone size: many
CDR3 protein: CASEERVNIQYF
CDR3 DNA: TGTGCCTCGGAGGAGCGGGTAAACATTCAGTACTTC

V gene: TRBV12-3/TRBV12-4
D gene: NA
J gene: TRBJ1-3
clone size: NA
CDR3 protein: CASSLHGSGNTIYF
CDR3 DNA: TGTGCCAGCAGTTTACACGGGAGCGGAAACACCATATATTTT

V gene: TRBV6-2/TRBV6-3
D gene: TRBD1
J gene: TRBJ2-2
clone size: NA
CDR3 protein: CASSYRTGGPNTGELFF
CDR3 DNA: TGTGCCAGCAGTTACCGGACAGGGGGCCCAAACACCGGGGAGCTGTTTTTT

V gene: TRBV14
D gene: NA
J gene: TRBJ1-6
clone size: many
CDR3 protein: CASSLVVSSSYNSPLHF
CDR3 DNA: TGTGCCAGCAGCCTGGTGGTTTCGAGCTCCTATAATTCACCCCTCCACTTT

V gene: TRBV12-3/TRBV12-4
D gene: NA
J gene: TRBJ1-6
clone size: NA
CDR3 protein: CASSLAPTFYNSPLHF
CDR3 DNA: TGTGCCAGCAGTTTAGCGCCGACATTCTATAATTCACCCCTCCACTTT

V gene: TRBV28
D gene: NA
J gene: TRBJ1-1
clone size: few
CDR3 protein: CASSLSGTHNTEAFF
CDR3 DNA: TGTGCCAGCAGTCTATCCGGGACACACAACACTGAAGCTTTCTTT

V gene: TRBV12-3/TRBV12-4
D gene: NA
J gene: TRBJ1-3
clone size: many
CDR3 protein: CASSLERSSGNTIYF
CDR3 DNA: TGTGCCAGCAGTTTAGAACGGAGCTCTGGAAACACCATATATTTT

V gene: TRBV12-3/TRBV12-4
D gene: NA
J gene: TRBJ1-1
clone size: many
CDR3 protein: CASSFRAQGGRRAFF
CDR3 DNA: TGTGCCAGCAGTTTTAGGGCACAGGGAGGGAGGAGAGCTTTCTTT

V gene: TRBV28
D gene: NA
J gene: TRBJ2-7
clone size: many
CDR3 protein: CASNTGAREQYF
CDR3 DNA: TGTGCCAGCAACACGGGGGCAAGGGAGCAGTACTTC

V gene: TRBV7-2
D gene: NA
J gene: TRBJ2-7
clone size: many
CDR3 protein: CASSLAGTYAYEQYF
CDR3 DNA: TGTGCCAGCAGCTTAGCTGGGACTTACGCCTACGAGCAGTACTTC

V gene: TRBV24-1
D gene: TRBD2
J gene: TRBJ2-2
clone size: few
CDR3 protein: CATSDLGSGRIPGELFF
CDR3 DNA: TGTGCCACCAGTGACCTCGGGAGCGGGAGAATCCCCGGGGAGCTGTTTTTT

V gene: TRBV30
D gene: NA
J gene: TRBJ1-3
clone size: many
CDR3 protein: CAWTSAGNTIYF
CDR3 DNA: TGTGCCTGGACTAGTGCTGGAAACACCATATATTTT

V gene: TRBV9
D gene: NA
J gene: TRBJ2-5
clone size: many
CDR3 protein: CASSVGAEETQYF
CDR3 DNA: TGTGCCAGCAGCGTAGGGGCAGAGGAGACCCAGTACTTC

V gene: TRBV4-1
D gene: TRBD1
J gene: TRBJ1-5
clone size: NA
CDR3 protein: CASSQGGTDYSNQPQHF
CDR3 DNA: TGCGCCAGCAGCCAAGGCGGGACAGACTATAGCAATCAGCCCCAGCATTTT

V gene: TRBV2
D gene: TRBD1
J gene: TRBJ1-2
clone size: many
CDR3 protein: CASSEDRGLGYTF
CDR3 DNA: TGTGCCAGCAGTGAGGACAGGGGGCTCGGCTACACCTTC